The 31 T cell receptor beta chains below all came from one sample that was sequenced in a study of blood T cell repertoires in COVID-19. TCRdb's table, derived via immunoSEQ multiplex PCR, lists solely in-frame clones and lacks some. The sample contains roughly 200,000 clones, 89% of which appear only once. Sequences were obtained from peripheral blood. The source of these receptors is a man between 40 and 49 years old with acute or convalescent COVID-19.

As for this clone: The DNA is omitted, as the CDR3 cannot be located on it reliably, and the CDR3 follows TCRdb's listing. This chain joins TRBV27 and TRBJ2-3; TRBD2, as called in the table, went unchecked against the DNA. The CDR3 region is 15 residues in length, termini included. Germline CDR1 reads MNHEY; CDR2 reads SMNVEV (reference sequence). CDR3 in amino acids: CASSTSGFLTDTQYF.

The V and J genes are TRBV19 and TRBJ1-1; the D is unclear. Germline CDR1 is LNHDA and CDR2 is SQIVND (reference sequence). Trimming removed 3 bases from V and 1 base from J, with 9 bases in between. This CDR3 comprises 14 residues. Written as DNA, the CDR3 is TGTGCCAGTAGTATCCAGACGGGGAACACTGAAGCTTTCTTT. It translates to CASSIQTGNTEAFF.

The chain employs TRBV5-1 and TRBJ2-5; tentative D call: TRBD1 (6 bases). Trimming took 4 bases from V and 2 from J, leaving 15 bases between them. Germline V gene data show CDR1 as SGHRS and CDR2 as YFSETQ. This CDR3 region has 15 residues. The CDR3 here is CASSPSGVRQETQYF. Here the CDR3 DNA reads TGCGCCAGCAGCCCGTCAGGGGTTAGACAAGAGACCCAGTACTTC.

V gene TRBV7-9 combines with J gene TRBJ2-1, with a weak D call TRBD2 (5 bases). Trimming removed 4 bases at V and 0 bases at J, with 10 bases between. CDR1 is SEHNR and CDR2 is FQNEAQ in the germline V gene (reference sequence). CDR3 size: 15 residues. CDR3 coding DNA: TGTGCCAGCAGCTCCCGAGGGCCCTCCTACAATGAGCAGTTCTTC. This translates into CASSSRGPSYNEQFF.

The chain employs TRBV3-1 (or the pseudogene TRBV3-2) and TRBJ1-1; D gene unclear. Trimming stripped 4 bases from V and 0 bases from J, with 15 bases between. CDR3 length: 16 residues. Germline CDR1 is LGHDT and CDR2 is YNNKEL (reference sequence). The CDR3 spells CASSPRVRGMNTEAFF. In DNA form, the CDR3 reads TGTGCCAGCAGCCCGAGGGTTCGGGGTATGAACACTGAAGCTTTCTTT.

The rearrangement links TRBV29-1 to TRBJ1-2; 8 nucleotides line up with TRBD1. V lost 4 bases, J lost 7 bases, and 2 bases stayed unmatched. The CDR3 length is 11 residues. The germline CDR1 and CDR2 sequences are SQVTM and ANQGSEA. This CDR3 reads CSVATGGGYTF. The CDR3 bases are TGCAGCGTTGCTACAGGGGGTGGCTACACCTTC.

The rearrangement joins TRBV28 to TRBJ1-2, with D unresolved. The CDR3 has 15 residues. Germline CDR1 is MDHEN and CDR2 is SYDVKM. V dropped 4 bases and J dropped 0 bases, with 12 bases sitting between them. This chain's CDR3 is CASSSLAAPNYGYTF. CDR3 nucleotide sequence: TGTGCCAGCAGTTCTTTGGCAGCGCCTAACTATGGCTACACCTTC.

The CDR3 DNA reads as TGTGCCAGCAGCCTCGGCCGGGACAGCCTCACAGATACGCAGTATTTT. Amino acid sequence: CASSLGRDSLTDTQYF. This rearrangement joins TRBV7-9 to TRBJ2-3, with 7 bases lining up with TRBD1. Trimming cost V 5 bases and J 2 bases; bases outside gene matches: 10. Germline V gene sequence: CDR1 SEHNR, CDR2 FQNEAQ (reference sequence). This CDR3 is 16 amino acids long.

This clone was seen once. This sequence joins TRBV10-3 and TRBJ1-2; D is unresolved. Germline V gives CDR1 ENHRY, CDR2 SYGVKD. Trimming took off 0 bases at V and 2 bases at J, with 10 bases between the two ends. This CDR3 is built from 15 residues. The CDR3 coding sequence is TGTGCCATCAGTGAGTCGATAACAGAGAACTATGGCTACACCTTC. It yields the protein CAISESITENYGYTF.

This clone has only one observation. This CDR3 is CASSGSGETQYF. The DNA of the CDR3 is TGTGCCAGCAGTGGGAGTGGAGAGACCCAGTACTTC. The V gene is TRBV28, the J gene TRBJ2-5, with a tentative D call TRBD2 (5 bases). Germline loops: CDR1 MDHEN, CDR2 SYDVKM. Trimming stripped 5 bases from V and 4 bases from J, with 8 bases between. The CDR3 is 12 residues long.

The V gene is TRBV19, the J gene TRBJ1-6, with D unresolved. Per the germline V gene, CDR1 is LNHDA and CDR2 is SQIVND (reference sequence). CDR3 length: 13 amino acids. Trimming left V 3 bases short and J 9 bases short, with 9 bases between. The CDR3 nucleotides are TGTGCCAGTAGTATTAAGAGCGGTTCACCCCTCCACTTT. Its translation is CASSIKSGSPLHF.

This chain connects TRBV12-3 or TRBV12-4 to TRBJ2-5; 7 positions match TRBD1. The CDR3 totals 13 residues. V shed 7 bases and J 4 bases; nucleotides not matched to a gene: 6. The chain's CDR3 is CASNRGQLETQYF. In nucleotides, the CDR3 is TGTGCCAGCAACCGGGGACAGCTAGAGACCCAGTACTTC.

The rearrangement uses TRBV7-3 and TRBJ2-7; 7 nucleotides line up with TRBD1. This CDR3 comprises 13 residues. CDR1 is SGHTA, CDR2 FQGTGA, per germline. The junction had 7 bases not matched to a gene; V was cut back by 5 bases and J by 6 bases. The CDR3 bases are TGTGCCAGCAGCAAAGACAGGGAGAGCGAGCAGTACTTC. Protein: CASSKDRESEQYF.

The chain links TRBV7-2 to TRBJ2-3; no firm D call. CDR3 length: 16 amino acids. Trimming stripped 2 bases from V and 0 bases from J, with 12 bases between. CDR1 is SGHTA and CDR2 is FQGNSA in the germline V gene. The CDR3, as DNA: TGTGCCAGCAGCTTACAACCAGCGCCTAGCACAGATACGCAGTATTTT. Residues: CASSLQPAPSTDTQYF.

V gene TRBV6-6 combines with J gene TRBJ2-5, with 10 bases identical to TRBD2. Germline V gene lookup returns CDR1 MNHNY and CDR2 SVGAGI (reference sequence). The J segment lost 0 bases and the V segment lost 2 bases, leaving 3 bases of the junction unmatched. The CDR3 runs to 16 residues. CDR3 DNA sequence: TGTGCCAGCAGTTACCCGCTAGCGGGGGACCAAGAGACCCAGTACTTC. Its protein product is CASSYPLAGDQETQYF.

The V call is TRBV29-1, the J call TRBJ1-2; the D is unclear. Trimming took 3 bases from V and 2 from J, leaving 7 bases between them. The CDR3 loop spans 12 amino acids. The V gene's germline CDR1 is SQVTM and CDR2 ANQGSEA. CDR3: CSVEEPNYGYTF. CDR3 in DNA: TGCAGCGTTGAGGAGCCCAACTATGGCTACACCTTC. The variable domain in full, with the rest retrieved from reference TRBV29-1 and TRBJ1-2, is SAVISQKPSRDICQRGTSLTIQCQVDSQVTMMFWYRQQPGQSLTLIATANQGSEATYESGFVIDKFPISRPNLTFSTLTVSNMSPEDSSIYLCSVEEPNYGYTFGSGTRLTVV.

The chain carries TRBV27 and TRBJ1-1; 12 positions agree with TRBD1. Trimming took 5 bases from V and 5 from J; bases not matched to a gene: 6. The CDR3 has 15 amino acids. In germline, CDR1 is MNHEY, CDR2 SMNVEV (reference sequence). The CDR3 region has the DNA TGTGCCAGCAGTCCGGGGACAGGGGGCACGACTGAAGCTTTCTTT. This codes for CASSPGTGGTTEAFF.

This rearrangement joins TRBV3-1 (or the pseudogene TRBV3-2) to TRBJ1-2; possible D gene TRBD1, 5 bases. The length of the CDR3 is 15 residues. Germline V lookup: CDR1 LGHDT, CDR2 YNNKEL (reference sequence). V lost 6 bases and J lost 0, with 14 bases in between. The CDR3 here is CASSRQDIANYGYTF. Here the CDR3 DNA reads TGTGCCAGCAGTCGTCAGGACATCGCTAACTATGGCTACACCTTC.

The rearrangement links TRBV5-1 to TRBJ2-2; D is ambiguous. With 1 base removed from V and 7 bases from J, the gap between germline ends came to 8 bases. Per germline, CDR1 SGHRS and CDR2 YFSETQ. There are 13 residues in the CDR3. CDR3 sequence: CASSLFFGGELFF. The CDR3 DNA sequence: TGCGCCAGCAGCTTGTTTTTCGGCGGGGAGCTGTTTTTT.

This chain links TRBV5-6 with TRBJ2-5; possible D gene TRBD2, 6 bases. The CDR3 is made up of 14 amino acids. From germline, CDR1 is SGHDT and CDR2 YYEEEE. The germline V and J ends were trimmed by 4 bases and 3 bases, with 13 bases remaining between them. The CDR3: CASSPWEAEETQYF. CDR3 coding DNA: TGTGCCAGCAGCCCGTGGGAGGCCGAAGAGACCCAGTACTTC. The variable domain in full, completed from reference TRBV5-6 and TRBJ2-5, reads DAGVTQSPTHLIKTRGQQVTLRCSPKSGHDTVSWYQQALGQGPQFIFQYYEEEERQRGNFPDRFSGHQFPNYSSELNVNALLLGDSALYLCASSPWEAEETQYFGPGTRLLVL.

CDR3 in amino acids: CASSQDLWEGFHSYEQYF. CDR3 nucleotide sequence: TGCGCCAGCAGCCAAGATTTGTGGGAGGGGTTTCACTCCTACGAGCAGTACTTC. V and J are TRBV4-3 and TRBJ2-7, with 7 bases fitting TRBD2. V lost 0 bases to trimming and J lost 0 bases; unmatched junction nucleotides: 11. CDR1 LGHNA and CDR2 YSLEER come from the germline V gene. CDR3 size: 18 residues.

This chain links TRBV6-5 with TRBJ1-4; D remains unclear. Trimming cost V 0 bases and J 4 bases, with 6 bases left between them. In germline, CDR1 is MNHEY, CDR2 SVGAGI. This CDR3 contains 14 residues. In DNA, the CDR3 is TGTGCCAGCAGTTACTCGTCCCTTAATGAAAAACTGTTTTTT. Translating gives CASSYSSLNEKLFF.

This clone was recorded once. The chain carries TRBV30 and TRBJ2-7; 9 bases line up with TRBD1. Germline CDR1 is GTSNPN and CDR2 is SVGIG (reference sequence). V was pared by 3 bases and J by 6 bases, with 12 bases of the junction left unmatched. The CDR3 length is 15 residues. The CDR3 nucleotides are TGTGCCTGGAGCCCTACAGGGGGCGCTTTCTCCGAGCAGTACTTC. Protein: CAWSPTGGAFSEQYF.

DNA of the CDR3: TGTGCCAGCAGTACGACAGGGAGGACTGAAGCTTTCTTT. Protein sequence: CASSTTGRTEAFF. The chain employs TRBV6-5 and TRBJ1-1, with 7 bases lining up with TRBD1. The CDR3 covers 13 residues. The V gene end was trimmed by 5 bases and the J gene end by 5 bases; junction bases not matched to a gene: 5. Per the germline V gene, CDR1 is MNHEY and CDR2 is SVGAGI.

The chain joins TRBV19 to TRBJ2-3, with no clear D. CDR3 length equals 15 residues. Germline lookup yields CDR1 LNHDA and CDR2 SQIVND (reference sequence). Trimming removed 1 base at V and 0 bases at J, with 8 bases between. CDR3 amino acids: CASSIGAYSTDTQYF. Written as DNA, the CDR3 is TGTGCCAGTAGTATAGGAGCCTATAGCACAGATACGCAGTATTTT.

The J gene is TRBJ2-7, the V gene TRBV5-1; tentatively, D is TRBD2 (5 bases). The CDR3 sequence is 13 residues long. CDR1 is SGHRS and CDR2 is YFSETQ in the germline V gene. Deletions cut 1 base from V and 3 bases from J, with 8 bases between. The CDR3 DNA follows: TGCGCCAGCAGCTTGTGGGGAGTCTACGAGCAGTACTTC. This codes for CASSLWGVYEQYF.

The gene calls are TRBV9 and TRBJ2-2, with TRBD1 as a possible D gene (5 bases). Germline V gives CDR1 SGDLS, CDR2 YYNGEE. Deletions cut 0 bases from V and 0 bases from J, with 9 bases between. The CDR3 is made up of 16 amino acids. CDR3 in amino acids: CASSVGGAANTGELFF. CDR3 in DNA: TGTGCCAGCAGCGTAGGTGGGGCCGCGAACACCGGGGAGCTGTTTTTT.

The chain links TRBV27 to TRBJ2-3; TRBD2 is a possible D gene (7 bases). Trimming shortened V by 7 bases and J by 5 bases, and 16 bases separated the two germline ends. The germline V gene has CDR1 MNHEY and CDR2 SMNVEV (reference sequence). This CDR3 spans 14 amino acids. CDR3 loop: CASTPGGGKDTQYF. CDR3 DNA sequence: TGTGCCAGCACCCCGGGGGGCGGTAAAGATACGCAGTATTTT.

The CDR3 spells CAVKGAANTEAFF. In DNA, the CDR3 is TGCGCCGTAAAGGGGGCAGCGAACACTGAAGCTTTCTTT. This chain links TRBV10-2 with TRBJ1-1; 7 nucleotides align to TRBD1. CDR3 length: 13 amino acids. V shed 11 bases, J shed 1 base, and the junction held 7 bases outside the gene matches. Germline V CDR1 and CDR2: WSHSY, SAAADI.

V gene TRBV28 combines with J gene TRBJ2-7; 9 bases agree with TRBD1. V shed 2 bases and J 0 bases; nucleotides not matched to a gene: 8. The CDR3 totals 17 residues. Germline V CDR1 and CDR2: MDHEN, SYDVKM. Written as DNA, the CDR3 is TGTGCCAGCAGTTTACCCCAGGGGACAGGGCCCTCCTACGAGCAGTACTTC. Translation: CASSLPQGTGPSYEQYF.

The rearrangement joins TRBV7-2 to TRBJ1-2; no reliable D call. Looked up from germline, CDR1 is SGHTA and CDR2 is FQGNSA. The CDR3 covers 12 residues. V was clipped by 1 base and J by 4 bases, with 4 bases between them. The CDR3: CASSLDSYGYTF. For the CDR3, the DNA is TGTGCCAGCAGCTTAGACAGCTATGGCTACACCTTC.